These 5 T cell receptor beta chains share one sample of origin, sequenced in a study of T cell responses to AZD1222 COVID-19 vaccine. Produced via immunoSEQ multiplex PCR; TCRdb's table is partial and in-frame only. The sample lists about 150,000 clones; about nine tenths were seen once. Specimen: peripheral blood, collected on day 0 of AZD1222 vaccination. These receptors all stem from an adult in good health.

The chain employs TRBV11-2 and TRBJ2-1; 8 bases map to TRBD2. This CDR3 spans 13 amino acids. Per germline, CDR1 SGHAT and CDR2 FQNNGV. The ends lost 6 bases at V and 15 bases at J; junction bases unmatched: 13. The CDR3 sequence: CASRGISGRYRFF. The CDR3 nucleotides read TGTGCCAGCAGGGGAATCAGCGGGAGATATCGGTTCTTC. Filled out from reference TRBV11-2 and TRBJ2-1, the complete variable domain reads EAGVAQSPRYKIIEKRQSVAFWCNPISGHATLYWYQQILGQGPKLLIQFQNNGVVDDSQLPKDRFSAERLKGVDSTLKIQPAKLEDSAVYLCASRGISGRYRFFGPGTRLTVL.

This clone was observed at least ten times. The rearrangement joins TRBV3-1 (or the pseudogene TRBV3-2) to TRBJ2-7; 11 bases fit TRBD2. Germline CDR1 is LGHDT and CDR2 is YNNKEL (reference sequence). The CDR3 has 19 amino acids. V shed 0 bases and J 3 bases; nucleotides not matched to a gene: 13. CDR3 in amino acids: CASSQDLLGLAGGGYEQYF. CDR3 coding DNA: TGTGCCAGCAGCCAAGATCTGTTGGGTCTAGCGGGAGGAGGCTACGAGCAGTACTTC.

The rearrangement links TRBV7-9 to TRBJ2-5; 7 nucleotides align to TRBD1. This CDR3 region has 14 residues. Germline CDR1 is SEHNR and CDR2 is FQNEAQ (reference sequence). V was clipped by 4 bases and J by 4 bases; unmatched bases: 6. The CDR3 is CASSSTRGRETQYF. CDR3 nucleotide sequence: TGTGCCAGCAGCTCGACAAGGGGGCGAGAGACCCAGTACTTC. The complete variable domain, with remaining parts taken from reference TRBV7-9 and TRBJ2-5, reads DTGVSQNPRHKITKRGQNVTFRCDPISEHNRLYWYRQTLGQGPEFLTYFQNEAQLEKSRLLSDRFSAERPKGSFSTLEIQRTEQGDSAMYLCASSSTRGRETQYFGPGTRLLVL.

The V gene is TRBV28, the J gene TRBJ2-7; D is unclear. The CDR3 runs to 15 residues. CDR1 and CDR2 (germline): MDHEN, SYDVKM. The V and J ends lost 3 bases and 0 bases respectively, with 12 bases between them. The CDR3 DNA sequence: TGTGCCAGCAGTTTTCAGCTTAAGAGCTCCTACGAGCAGTACTTC. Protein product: CASSFQLKSSYEQYF.

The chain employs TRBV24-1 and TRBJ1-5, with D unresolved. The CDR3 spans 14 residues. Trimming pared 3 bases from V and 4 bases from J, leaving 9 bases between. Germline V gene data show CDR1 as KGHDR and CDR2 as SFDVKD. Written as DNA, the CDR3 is TGTGCCACCAGTGATCTTCTGGGGAATCAGCCCCAGCATTTT. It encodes CATSDLLGNQPQHF.